A selection of T cell receptor beta chains follows, all from one sample in a study of T cell repertoires in cytomegalovirus infection. Each CDR3 protein gets one entry after TCRdb re-called the reads with MiXCR. The table shows around 120,000 distinct CDR3 sequences, with roughly 9% occurring only once. Sequencing was carried out using PBMCs. All receptors derive from a human donor in good health (CMV status not recorded). Some clones in this sample may be carry-over from other donors' samples. Each CDR3 is given with its conserved first and last residue. D genes are given only for firm matches. Some rows have no size entry. The others give once, few or many, or a class for an expanded clone.

>NA|TRBV5-6|TRBJ1-1|NA
CASRIEGSFMNTEAFF
TGTGCCAGCAGAATTGAAGGGAGTTTTATGAACACTGAAGCTTTCTTT
>NA|TRBV4-1|TRBJ2-4|many
CASSQEVGLAKNIQYF
TGCGCCAGCAGCCAAGAAGTGGGCCTAGCCAAAAACATTCAGTACTTC
>TRBD1|TRBV25-1|TRBJ1-6|many
CASSAGDREASPLHF
TGTGCCAGCAGTGCTGGGGACAGGGAGGCTTCACCCCTCCACTTT
>NA|TRBV7-9|TRBJ2-1|many
CASSLEAVWGSVGGNEQFF
TGTGCCAGCAGCTTAGAGGCCGTGTGGGGGAGCGTAGGGGGCAATGAGCAGTTCTTC
>NA|TRBV7-2|TRBJ1-2|many
CASSLRTPGTGGGYTF
TGTGCCAGCAGCTTAAGGACACCCGGGACTGGGGGGGGCTACACCTTC
>NA|TRBV2|TRBJ2-7|many
CASRERVIYEQYF
TGTGCCAGCAGGGAAAGGGTAATCTACGAGCAGTACTTC
>TRBD2|TRBV28|TRBJ2-3|NA
CASSPGTSGGTDTQYF
TGTGCCAGCAGTCCCGGGACTAGCGGGGGTACAGATACGCAGTATTTT
>NA|TRBV20-1|TRBJ2-5|few
CSARDPPLETQYF
TGCAGTGCTAGAGACCCGCCGCTAGAGACCCAGTACTTC
>TRBD2|TRBV28|TRBJ2-1|many
CASKASGGGYEQFF
TGTGCCAGCAAGGCCAGCGGGGGGGGATATGAGCAGTTCTTC
>TRBD2|TRBV28|TRBJ2-5|few
CASSLLAGGLETQYF
TGTGCCAGCAGTTTACTGGCGGGGGGGCTTGAGACCCAGTACTTC
>NA|TRBV28|TRBJ2-7|many
CASGIHTSYEQYF
TGTGCCAGCGGGATTCACACCTCCTACGAGCAGTACTTC
>NA|TRBV12-3/TRBV12-4|TRBJ2-1|few
CASSLSARGRGYNEQFF
TGTGCCAGCAGTCTCTCGGCAAGGGGTAGGGGCTACAATGAGCAGTTCTTC
>TRBD1|TRBV5-5|TRBJ2-2|few
CASTPSGGYTGELFF
TGTGCCAGCACCCCCTCAGGGGGCTACACCGGGGAGCTGTTTTTT
>TRBD1|TRBV6-6|TRBJ1-1|many
CASSRGNPDTEAFF
TGTGCCAGCAGCAGGGGGAATCCCGACACTGAAGCTTTCTTT
>NA|TRBV10-3|TRBJ1-6|many
CAISGGSSYNSPLHF
TGTGCCATCAGTGGGGGCAGCTCCTATAATTCACCCCTCCACTTT
>TRBD1|TRBV11-3|TRBJ1-1|many
CASSSDRGTSTEAFF
TGTGCCAGCAGCTCCGACAGGGGGACGTCCACTGAAGCTTTCTTT
>NA|TRBV20-1|TRBJ2-7|many
CSARKRSSYEQYF
TGCAGTGCTAGAAAGAGGTCCTCCTACGAGCAGTACTTC
>NA|TRBV29-1|TRBJ1-1|few
CSVVGDTEAFF
TGCAGCGTTGTGGGGGACACTGAAGCTTTCTTT
>NA|TRBV28|TRBJ2-5|many
CASSFIAGTSETQYF
TGTGCCAGCAGTTTTATCGCAGGGACCTCGGAGACCCAGTACTTC
>TRBD2|TRBV6-6|TRBJ2-5|many
CASSYSTGGTQETQYF
TGTGCCAGCAGTTACTCTACCGGGGGGACCCAAGAGACCCAGTACTTC
>TRBD1|TRBV5-1|TRBJ2-5|many
CASSLGGQALGETQYF
TGCGCCAGCAGCTTGGGCGGACAGGCGCTCGGGGAGACCCAGTACTTC
>NA|TRBV5-6|TRBJ2-2|many
CASSLGPANTGELFF
TGTGCCAGCAGCTTGGGTCCCGCGAACACCGGGGAGCTGTTTTTT
>NA|TRBV29-1|TRBJ1-1|many
CSVVSVWEAFF
TGCAGCGTTGTTTCGGTTTGGGAAGCTTTCTTT
>NA|TRBV7-9|TRBJ1-1|many
CASRQPGGGGDTEAFF
TGTGCCAGCAGGCAACCTGGGGGCGGGGGGGACACTGAAGCTTTCTTT
>TRBD1|TRBV28|TRBJ1-6|many
CASSWAGDSYNSPLHF
TGTGCCAGCAGTTGGGCTGGGGACAGCTATAATTCACCCCTCCACTTT
>TRBD2|TRBV5-4|TRBJ2-3|many
CASRPGLAGGSTDTQYF
TGTGCCAGCAGACCCGGACTAGCGGGGGGGAGCACAGATACGCAGTATTTT
>NA|TRBV14|TRBJ1-1|few
CASSQEGGPRNTEAFF
TGTGCCAGCAGCCAAGAGGGAGGGCCCAGGAACACTGAAGCTTTCTTT
>TRBD1|TRBV6-6|TRBJ1-6|many
CATGGTGDGSPLHF
TGTGCCACCGGCGGGACAGGGGACGGTTCACCCCTCCACTTT
>TRBD2|TRBV11-3|TRBJ2-2|NA
CSGSPGLAGGPDTGELFF
TGTTCCGGCAGCCCCGGACTAGCGGGGGGCCCTGACACCGGGGAGCTGTTTTTT
>NA|TRBV28|TRBJ2-1|many
CASSSREQFF
TGTGCCAGCAGTTCGAGGGAGCAGTTCTTC
>NA|TRBV2|TRBJ2-1|few
CATRGFSYNEQFF
TGTGCCACGCGGGGATTCTCCTACAATGAGCAGTTCTTC
>NA|TRBV12-3/TRBV12-4|TRBJ2-3|many
CASSLGNPYTDTQYF
TGTGCCAGCAGTTTAGGGAACCCCTACACAGATACGCAGTATTTT
>NA|TRBV10-3|TRBJ2-7|many
CAISGGDGQYF
TGTGCCATCAGTGGGGGGGACGGGCAGTACTTC
>NA|TRBV29-1|TRBJ2-7|few
CSVEKGAYEQYF
TGCAGCGTTGAAAAGGGGGCCTACGAGCAGTACTTC
>NA|TRBV18|TRBJ2-5|many
CASSPQYQETQYF
TGTGCCAGCTCACCCCAGTACCAAGAGACCCAGTACTTC
>NA|TRBV20-1|TRBJ1-2|few
CSGGGGASNYGYTF
TGCAGCGGCGGGGGGGGGGCGAGTAACTATGGCTACACCTTC
>TRBD1|TRBV7-2|TRBJ1-2|many
CASSPRTGLASGYTF
TGTGCCAGCAGCCCGCGGACAGGGCTAGCGTCTGGCTACACCTTC
>NA|TRBV6-1|TRBJ2-7|many
CASSVYDRSYEQYF
TGTGCCAGCAGTGTTTACGACCGGAGCTACGAGCAGTACTTC
>NA|TRBV7-2|TRBJ1-1|many
CASSSEEDEAFF
TGTGCCAGCAGCTCTGAAGAGGATGAAGCTTTCTTT
>TRBD1|TRBV27|TRBJ1-2|few
CASRTTGGAHGYTF
TGTGCCAGCAGGACGACAGGGGGTGCCCATGGCTACACCTTC
>NA|TRBV13|TRBJ1-6|many
CASSADSYNSPLHF
TGTGCCAGCAGCGCGGACAGCTATAATTCACCCCTCCACTTT
>NA|TRBV7-9|TRBJ1-4|many
CASSPWAIGSTNEKLFF
TGTGCCAGCAGCCCATGGGCGATCGGGTCAACTAATGAAAAACTGTTTTTT
>TRBD1|TRBV19|TRBJ2-7|many
CASNGQGGTYEQYF
TGTGCCAGTAACGGACAGGGTGGGACCTACGAGCAGTACTTC
>NA|TRBV6-2/TRBV6-3|TRBJ2-2|NA
CASTVGARAGELFF
TGTGCCAGCACCGTTGGTGCGCGCGCCGGGGAGCTGTTTTTT
>TRBD2|TRBV28|TRBJ2-3|NA
CASSPLERDTQYF
TGTGCCAGCAGTCCCCTAGAGCGGGACACGCAGTATTTT
>NA|TRBV20-1|TRBJ1-2|NA
CSAKERHGYTF
TGCAGTGCTAAGGAGCGACATGGCTACACCTTC
>NA|TRBV7-2|TRBJ2-3|many
CASSSEITNTQYF
TGTGCCAGCAGTTCAGAAATCACTAATACGCAGTATTTT
>NA|TRBV18|TRBJ2-3|NA
CASSPERTDTQYF
TGTGCCAGCTCACCAGAGAGGACAGATACGCAGTATTTT
>NA|TRBV7-2|TRBJ1-2|many
CASSLGTAPHYGYTF
TGTGCCAGCAGCTTGGGGACGGCCCCACACTATGGCTACACCTTC
>NA|TRBV13|TRBJ2-7|few
CASSLENQGYEQYF
TGTGCCAGCAGCCTAGAGAACCAGGGCTACGAGCAGTACTTC
>NA|TRBV24-1|TRBJ2-1|NA
CATSDSRGLYNEQFF
TGTGCCACCAGTGATTCTCGAGGGCTCTACAATGAGCAGTTCTTC
>NA|TRBV5-1|TRBJ2-6|many
CASSLGPGANVLTF
TGCGCCAGCAGCTTAGGTCCTGGGGCCAACGTCCTGACTTTC
>NA|TRBV28|TRBJ2-7|many
CASSLLSPYEQYF
TGTGCCAGCAGTTTATTATCACCCTACGAGCAGTACTTC
>NA|TRBV19|TRBJ1-6|NA
CASRPGTDNSPLHF
TGTGCCAGTAGGCCGGGAACAGATAATTCACCCCTCCACTTT
>NA|TRBV7-9|TRBJ2-7|many
CASSLAAAREQYF
TGTGCCAGCAGCTTAGCTGCGGCAAGGGAGCAGTACTTC
>NA|TRBV6-6|TRBJ2-7|few
CASSYQTGGGEQYF
TGTGCCAGCAGTTACCAAACGGGCGGCGGCGAGCAGTACTTC
>TRBD2|TRBV7-2|TRBJ2-1|many
CASSLESSGGTYNEQFF
TGTGCCAGCAGCTTAGAGTCCAGCGGGGGGACTTACAATGAGCAGTTCTTC